This T cell receptor (beta chain) was recorded in a study of blood T cells in healthy people across ages. Study observations and caveats: In long-lived donors, naive CD4+ cell counts and diversity exceeded those of aged donors.

This clonotype occurred once. Its antigen is undetermined. For the second PCR, which ran for about 7 to 12 cycles, a sample-barcoded 5' primer and a J-beta primer mix were used. The template-switch adaptor was a 5' adaptor with 12 random nucleotides. It tagged each cDNA molecule. Via MiXCR, TCRdb re-called the 5' RACE reads, giving one row per CDR3 protein. The sample yields about 1.4 million distinct CDR3 sequences, approximately 63% seen once. Every donor gave approximately 10 milliliters of peripheral blood. Isolation per sample recovered at least 6.5 million PBMCs. The sequence was collected from a man between 18 and 35 years old in good health. Sequencing was performed on blood.

DNA of the CDR3: TGCAGCGCCCTAGGGACTAGCGGGAGATTCACCGGGGAGCTGTTTTTT. Amino acids: CSALGTSGRFTGELFF. The chain carries TRBV29-1 and TRBJ2-2; 14 bases align to TRBD2. Trimming took 7 bases from V and 4 from J; bases not matched to a gene: 8. Germline V gene sequence: CDR1 SQVTM, CDR2 ANQGSEA. CDR3 length: 16 amino acids.